Following are 5 T cell receptor beta chains from one sample sequenced in a study of identical twins. TCRdb recomputed calls from the 5' RACE reads with MiXCR, one row per CDR3 protein. The sample records approximately 260,000 distinct CDR3 sequences, around an eighth being singletons. The sequencing input was memory (CD45RO+) T cells sorted from blood. The receptor set was obtained from a woman aged 18-29 years in good health.

This clonotype was observed a few times. The gene calls are TRBV7-2 and TRBJ2-3, with no clear D. Deletions cut 4 bases from V and 4 bases from J, with 9 bases between. CDR3 length: 13 residues. The germline V gene encodes CDR1 SGHTA and CDR2 FQGNSA. This chain's CDR3 is CASSSATADTQYF. DNA for the CDR3: TGTGCCAGCAGCTCAGCAACTGCAGATACGCAGTATTTT. Combining the CDR3 with reference TRBV7-2 and TRBJ2-3 gives the whole variable domain GAGVSQSPSNKVTEKGKDVELRCDPISGHTALYWYRQSLGQGLEFLIYFQGNSAPDKSGLPSDRFSAERTGGSVSTLTIQRTQQEDSAVYLCASSSATADTQYFGPGTRLTVL.

The chain carries TRBV4-3 and TRBJ2-1; the D call may be TRBD1 or TRBD2 (5 bases each). The V end lost 0 bases, the J end lost 0 bases, and 12 bases lay between the germline ends. CDR1 is LGHNA, CDR2 YSLEER, per germline. This CDR3 region has 17 residues. The CDR3 spells CASSQDGGPDSYNEQFF. In DNA form, the CDR3 reads TGCGCCAGCAGCCAAGATGGGGGTCCAGACTCCTACAATGAGCAGTTCTTC.

The rearrangement joins TRBV10-1 to TRBJ2-4, with 12 bases identical to TRBD2. Per germline, CDR1 WNHNN and CDR2 SYGVQD (reference sequence). This CDR3 spans 16 amino acids. J gave up 7 bases and V 3 bases, and 7 bases lay outside the gene matches. CDR3 amino acids: CASSDGTLAGGNIQYF. CDR3 nucleotide sequence: TGCGCCAGCAGTGATGGAACTCTAGCGGGAGGGAACATTCAGTACTTC.

This clonotype turned up a few times. J is TRBJ1-5 and V is TRBV5-6, with D perhaps matching TRBD1 (5 bases). Trimming took 5 bases from V and 5 from J, leaving 14 bases between them. The CDR3 spans 14 residues. The germline CDR1 and CDR2 sequences are SGHDT and YYEEEE. CDR3 in amino acids: CASSTTGWDQPQHF. Written as DNA, the CDR3 is TGTGCCAGCAGTACTACAGGTTGGGATCAGCCCCAGCATTTT.

This clonotype was detected many times. The V and J genes are TRBV20-1 and TRBJ1-1; D not resolved. V was clipped by 2 bases and J by 1 base, with 11 bases between them. The CDR3 contains 14 residues. Germline V gene data show CDR1 as DFQATT and CDR2 as SNEGSKA (reference sequence). The CDR3 reads CSARSAPPNTEAFF. The CDR3, as DNA: TGCAGTGCTAGATCCGCACCACCGAACACTGAAGCTTTCTTT.